What follows are 6 T cell receptor beta chains derived from one specimen sequenced in a study of blood T cell repertoires in COVID-19. Generated by immunoSEQ multiplex PCR, the TCRdb table keeps only in-frame clones and is missing some. The sample holds 150,000 or so clones, about four fifths seen once. Sequences were obtained from PBMCs or T cells enriched from blood (not recorded which). These receptors all come from a man aged 55 to 70 who had recovered from COVID-19.

This chain connects TRBV5-4 to TRBJ2-3; 7 positions agree with TRBD1. CDR1 SGHNT and CDR2 YYREEE come from the germline V gene (reference sequence). The CDR3 has 15 residues. The junction had 6 bases not matched to a gene; V was cut back by 4 bases and J by 1 base. The CDR3 loop is CASSATGKGTDTQYF. CDR3 nucleotides: TGTGCCAGCAGCGCGACAGGGAAGGGCACAGATACGCAGTATTTT.

The rearrangement uses TRBV6-5 and TRBJ1-4; a weak D match, TRBD1 (5 bases). The CDR3 has 14 amino acids. Germline lookup yields CDR1 MNHEY and CDR2 SVGAGI. Trimming pared 6 bases from V and 5 bases from J, leaving 13 bases between. CDR3 residues: CASRDSLKNEKLFF. The CDR3 nucleotides read TGTGCCAGCAGAGACAGTTTGAAAAATGAAAAACTGTTTTTT.

CDR3 nucleotides: TGTGCCAGTAGGCTAGGGGCGGGATTCTATGGCTACACCTTC. It translates to CASRLGAGFYGYTF. V and J are TRBV19 and TRBJ1-2, with D perhaps TRBD1 (5 bases). The CDR3 contains 14 residues. Looked up from germline, CDR1 is LNHDA and CDR2 is SQIVND (reference sequence). V gave up 6 bases and J gave up 4 bases, with 15 bases separating them. Supplemented by reference TRBV19 and TRBJ1-2, the full variable domain reads DGGITQSPKYLFRKEGQNVTLSCEQNLNHDAMYWYRQDPGQGLRLIYYSQIVNDFQKGDIAEGYSVSREKKESFPLTVTSAQKNPTAFYLCASRLGAGFYGYTFGSGTRLTVV.

CDR3 in DNA: TGTGCCAGCAGTAGACCGGGACAGGTCACAGATACGCAGTATTTT. Protein product: CASSRPGQVTDTQYF. The V and J genes are TRBV28 and TRBJ2-3, with 8 positions matching TRBD1. With 5 bases clipped from V and 2 bases from J, the junction kept 6 bases outside the gene matches. CDR1 and CDR2 from the germline V gene are MDHEN and SYDVKM. The CDR3 is 15 amino acids.

The chain links TRBV28 to TRBJ2-3; a weak D match, TRBD1 (5 bases). This CDR3 is 15 amino acids long. The V gene lost 6 bases and the J gene lost 1 base, with 14 bases spanning the gap. Germline V lookup: CDR1 MDHEN, CDR2 SYDVKM. The CDR3 region is CASRTPGLGTDTQYF. The CDR3 coding sequence is TGTGCCAGCAGAACCCCAGGGCTCGGCACAGATACGCAGTATTTT.

This clone was counted a single time. This sequence joins TRBV9 and TRBJ2-1; 13 bases align to TRBD2. The trim removed 3 bases at V and 3 bases at J, leaving 3 bases unmatched. CDR3 length: 16 residues. The germline gives CDR1 SGDLS, CDR2 YYNGEE. CDR3 in DNA: TGTGCCAGCAGCGCTCGACTAGCGGGAGGCTACAATGAGCAGTTCTTC. It is translated as CASSARLAGGYNEQFF.